This TCR beta chain was observed in a study of T-cell reconstitution after alpha-beta-depleted transplantation in children. This clonotype was seen a few times. As it was prepared, the TCRbeta library received unique molecular identifiers. TCRdb reprocessed the PCR reads via MiXCR and lists one record per CDR3 protein. Of about 610,000 distinct CDR3 sequences listed, approximately 10% are singletons. Germline loops: CDR1 SQVTM, CDR2 ANQGSEA. Trimming pared 6 bases from V and 6 bases from J, leaving 13 bases between. CDR3 size: 12 residues. This sequence joins TRBV29-1 and TRBJ2-3, with D tentatively TRBD2 (5 bases). The source material was PBMCs from the stem cell graft donor, sampled from the stem cell graft. The source of this sequence is a human donor who donated a stem cell graft to a child with acute myeloid leukemia. The CDR3 DNA reads TGCAGCGTGAGGGTCGGCGCCGATACGCAGTATTTT. Amino acid sequence: CSVRVGADTQYF.